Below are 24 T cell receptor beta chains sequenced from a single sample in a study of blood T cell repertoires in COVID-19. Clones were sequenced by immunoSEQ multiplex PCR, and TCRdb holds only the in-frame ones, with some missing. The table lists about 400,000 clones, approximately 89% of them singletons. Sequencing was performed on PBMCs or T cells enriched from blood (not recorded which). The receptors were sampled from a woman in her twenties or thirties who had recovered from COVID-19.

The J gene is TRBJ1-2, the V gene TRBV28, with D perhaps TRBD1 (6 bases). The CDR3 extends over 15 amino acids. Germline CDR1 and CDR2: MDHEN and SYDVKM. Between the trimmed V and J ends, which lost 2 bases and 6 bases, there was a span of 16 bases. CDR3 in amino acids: CASSLPPDRLNGYTF. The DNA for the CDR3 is TGTGCCAGCAGTTTACCCCCCGACAGGCTGAATGGCTACACCTTC.

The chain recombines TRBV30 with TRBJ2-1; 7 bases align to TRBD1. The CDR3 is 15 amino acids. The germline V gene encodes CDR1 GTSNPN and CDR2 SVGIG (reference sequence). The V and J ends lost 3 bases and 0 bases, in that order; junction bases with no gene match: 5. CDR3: CAWRTGTVSYNEQFF. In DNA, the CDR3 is TGTGCCTGGAGGACCGGGACAGTCTCCTACAATGAGCAGTTCTTC.

The CDR3 loop reads CSADRGGGTEAFF. In DNA, the CDR3 is TGCAGCGCCGATCGGGGGGGAGGGACTGAAGCTTTCTTT. This chain joins TRBV29-1 and TRBJ1-1, with a tentative D call TRBD1 (5 bases). Germline V gene lookup returns CDR1 SQVTM and CDR2 ANQGSEA. This CDR3 spans 13 amino acids. With 7 bases removed from V and 5 bases from J, the gap between germline ends came to 17 bases.

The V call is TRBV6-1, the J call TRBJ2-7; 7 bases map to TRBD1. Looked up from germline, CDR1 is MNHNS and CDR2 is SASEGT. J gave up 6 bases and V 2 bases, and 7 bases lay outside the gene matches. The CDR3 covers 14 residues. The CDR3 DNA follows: TGTGCCAGCAGTGAACCCCACAGGGGATCCGAGCAGTACTTC. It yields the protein CASSEPHRGSEQYF.

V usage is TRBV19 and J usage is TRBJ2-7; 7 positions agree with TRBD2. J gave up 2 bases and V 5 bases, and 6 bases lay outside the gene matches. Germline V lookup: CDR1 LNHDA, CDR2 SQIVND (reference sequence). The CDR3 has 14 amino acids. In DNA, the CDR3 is TGTGCCAGTAGTGTAAGCGGGGCGACCTACGAGCAGTACTTC. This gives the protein CASSVSGATYEQYF.

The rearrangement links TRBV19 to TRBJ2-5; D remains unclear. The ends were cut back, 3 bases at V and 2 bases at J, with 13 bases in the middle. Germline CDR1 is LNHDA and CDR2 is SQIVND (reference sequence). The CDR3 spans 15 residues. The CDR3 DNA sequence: TGTGCCAGTAGTATCAGAACGATCAAACAAGAGACCCAGTACTTC. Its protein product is CASSIRTIKQETQYF.

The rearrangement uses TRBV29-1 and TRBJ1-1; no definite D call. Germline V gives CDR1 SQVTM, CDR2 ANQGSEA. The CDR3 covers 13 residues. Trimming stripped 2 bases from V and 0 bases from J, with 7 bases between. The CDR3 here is CSVEQLMNTEAFF. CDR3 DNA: TGCAGCGTTGAACAACTGATGAACACTGAAGCTTTCTTT.

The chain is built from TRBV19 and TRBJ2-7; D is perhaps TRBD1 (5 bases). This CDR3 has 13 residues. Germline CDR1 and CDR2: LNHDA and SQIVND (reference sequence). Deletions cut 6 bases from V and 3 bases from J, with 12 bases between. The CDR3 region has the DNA TGTGCCAGTAGGGCGGCAGGGCACTACGAGCAGTACTTC. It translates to CASRAAGHYEQYF.

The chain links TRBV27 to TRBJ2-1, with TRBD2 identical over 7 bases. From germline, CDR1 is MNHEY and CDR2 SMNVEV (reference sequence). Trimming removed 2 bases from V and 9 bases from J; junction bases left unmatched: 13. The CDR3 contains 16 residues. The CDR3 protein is CASSLGPSGSESEQFF. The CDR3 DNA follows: TGTGCCAGCAGTTTAGGGCCTAGCGGCAGTGAGAGTGAGCAGTTCTTC.

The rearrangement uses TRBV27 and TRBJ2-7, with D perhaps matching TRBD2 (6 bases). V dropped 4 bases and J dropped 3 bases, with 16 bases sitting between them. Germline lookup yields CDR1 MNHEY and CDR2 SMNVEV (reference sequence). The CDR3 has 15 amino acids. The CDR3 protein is CASSYRRDSFYEQYF. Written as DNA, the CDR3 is TGTGCCAGCAGTTACCGCCGGGACTCGTTCTACGAGCAGTACTTC.

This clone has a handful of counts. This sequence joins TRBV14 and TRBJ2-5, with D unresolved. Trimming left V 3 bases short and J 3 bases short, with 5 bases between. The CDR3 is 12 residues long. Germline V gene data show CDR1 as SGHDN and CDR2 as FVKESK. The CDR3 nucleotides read TGTGCCAGCAGCCACCTAAAAGAGACCCAGTACTTC. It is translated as CASSHLKETQYF.

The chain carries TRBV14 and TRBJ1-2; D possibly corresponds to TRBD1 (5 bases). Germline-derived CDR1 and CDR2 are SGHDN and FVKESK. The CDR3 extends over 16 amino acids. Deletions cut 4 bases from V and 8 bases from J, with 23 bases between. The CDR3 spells CASSRGPQVSVGGYTF. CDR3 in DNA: TGTGCCAGCAGCCGCGGCCCACAGGTCTCCGTGGGGGGCTACACCTTC. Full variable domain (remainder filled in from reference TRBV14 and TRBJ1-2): EAGVTQFPSHSVIEKGQTVTLRCDPISGHDNLYWYRRVMGKEIKFLLHFVKESKQDESGMPNNRFLAERTGGTYSTLKVQPAELEDSGVYFCASSRGPQVSVGGYTFGSGTRLTVV.

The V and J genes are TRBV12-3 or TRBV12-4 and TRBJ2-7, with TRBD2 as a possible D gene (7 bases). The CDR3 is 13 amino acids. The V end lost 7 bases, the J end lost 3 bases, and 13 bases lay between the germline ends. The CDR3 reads CASNGGGFYEQYF. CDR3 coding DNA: TGTGCCAGCAACGGCGGGGGCTTCTACGAGCAGTACTTC.

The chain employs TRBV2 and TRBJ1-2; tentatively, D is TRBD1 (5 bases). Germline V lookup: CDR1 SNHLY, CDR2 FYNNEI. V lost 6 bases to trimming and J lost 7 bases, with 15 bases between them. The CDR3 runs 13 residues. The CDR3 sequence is CASRGGWTSGYTF. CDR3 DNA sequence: TGTGCCAGCAGGGGGGGTTGGACAAGTGGCTACACCTTC.

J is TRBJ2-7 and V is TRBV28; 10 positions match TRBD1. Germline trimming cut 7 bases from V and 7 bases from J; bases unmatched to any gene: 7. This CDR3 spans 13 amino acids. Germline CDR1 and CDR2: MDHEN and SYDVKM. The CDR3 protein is CASNDRGRGEQYF. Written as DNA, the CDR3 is TGTGCCAGCAATGACAGGGGGCGAGGAGAGCAGTACTTC.

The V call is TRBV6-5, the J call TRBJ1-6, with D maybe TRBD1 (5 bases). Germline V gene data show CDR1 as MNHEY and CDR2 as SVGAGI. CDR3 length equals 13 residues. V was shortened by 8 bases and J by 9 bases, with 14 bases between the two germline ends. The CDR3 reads CASEEGYSSPLHF. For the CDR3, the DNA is TGTGCCAGCGAGGAGGGGTACAGTTCACCCCTCCACTTT.

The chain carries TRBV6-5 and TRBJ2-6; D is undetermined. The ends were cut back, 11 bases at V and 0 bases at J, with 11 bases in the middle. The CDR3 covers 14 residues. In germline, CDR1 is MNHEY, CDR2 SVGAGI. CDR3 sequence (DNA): TGTGCCGCGATGCGTCACTCTGGGGCCAACGTCCTGACTTTC. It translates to CAAMRHSGANVLTF.

CDR3 protein: CASSQALAGATPPQYF. CDR3 DNA: TGTGCCAGCAGCCAAGCCCTAGCGGGAGCAACGCCCCCGCAGTATTTT. The J gene is TRBJ2-3, the V gene TRBV3-1 (or the pseudogene TRBV3-2); 10 bases fit TRBD2. Germline V CDR1 and CDR2: LGHDT, YNNKEL (reference sequence). V gave up 1 base and J gave up 10 bases; unmatched junction bases: 11. The CDR3 has 16 residues.

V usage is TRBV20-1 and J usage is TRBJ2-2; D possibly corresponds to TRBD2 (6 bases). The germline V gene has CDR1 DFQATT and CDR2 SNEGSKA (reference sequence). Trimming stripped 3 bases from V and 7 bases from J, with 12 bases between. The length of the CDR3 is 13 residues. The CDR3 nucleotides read TGCAGTGCTAGTGGGCTAGCGAACGGGGAGCTGTTTTTT. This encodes CSASGLANGELFF.

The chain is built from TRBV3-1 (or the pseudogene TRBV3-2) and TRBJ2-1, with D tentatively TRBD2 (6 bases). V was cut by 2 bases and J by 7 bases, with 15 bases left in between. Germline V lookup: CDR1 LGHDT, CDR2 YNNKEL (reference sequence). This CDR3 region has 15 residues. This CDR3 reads CASSQYRPGRNEQFF. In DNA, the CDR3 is TGTGCCAGCAGCCAATATCGGCCAGGGAGGAATGAGCAGTTCTTC.

The CDR3 reads CASSIDRTGAFF. The CDR3 coding sequence is TGTGCCAGTAGTATTGACCGTACGGGGGCTTTCTTT. The gene calls are TRBV19 and TRBJ1-1; D gene uncertain. The germline V and J ends were trimmed by 3 bases and 11 bases, with 13 bases remaining between them. CDR1 and CDR2 from the germline V gene are LNHDA and SQIVND (reference sequence). There are 12 residues in the CDR3.

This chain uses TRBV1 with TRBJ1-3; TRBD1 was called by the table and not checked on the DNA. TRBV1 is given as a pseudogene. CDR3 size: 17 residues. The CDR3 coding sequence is TGCACCAGCAGCGAATTGGGGACAGGGAGATCTGGAAACACCATATATTTT. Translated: CTSSELGTGRSGNTIYF.

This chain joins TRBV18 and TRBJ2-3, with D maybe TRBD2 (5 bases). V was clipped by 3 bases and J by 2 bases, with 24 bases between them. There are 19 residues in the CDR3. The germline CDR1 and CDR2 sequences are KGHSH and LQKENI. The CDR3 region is CASSPPGNSRRAPTDTQYF. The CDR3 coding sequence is TGTGCCAGCTCACCTCCGGGAAACTCACGAAGGGCCCCCACAGATACGCAGTATTTT.

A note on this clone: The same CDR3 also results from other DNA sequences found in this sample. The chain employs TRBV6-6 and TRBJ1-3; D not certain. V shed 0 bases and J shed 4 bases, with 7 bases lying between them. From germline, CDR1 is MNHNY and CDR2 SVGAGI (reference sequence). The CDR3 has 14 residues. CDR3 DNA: TGTGCCAGCAGTTACTCGGGCTCCGGAAACACCATATATTTT. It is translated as CASSYSGSGNTIYF.